What follows are 22 T cell receptor beta chains derived from one specimen sequenced in a study of T cell responses to AZD1222 COVID-19 vaccine. TCRdb's copy holds only in-frame clones and misses some; the assay was immunoSEQ multiplex PCR. In the table there are tens of thousands of clones, roughly 88% of which are singletons. Sequenced here: peripheral blood, sampled 28 days after the second AZD1222 dose. The receptors shown here come from an adult who received the AZD1222 COVID-19 vaccine.

V and J are TRBV2 and TRBJ1-5; no firm D call. Germline V lookup: CDR1 SNHLY, CDR2 FYNNEI. The V and J ends lost 4 bases and 3 bases respectively, with 16 bases between them. The CDR3 is 16 residues long. Here the CDR3 DNA reads TGTGCCAGCAGTGTTTTTGGCGTAATCGTCAATCAGCCCCAGCATTTT. This encodes CASSVFGVIVNQPQHF.

The rearrangement links TRBV9 to TRBJ2-3; D remains ambiguous. V was clipped by 0 bases and J by 8 bases, with 4 bases between them. The CDR3 sequence is 11 residues long. Germline loops: CDR1 SGDLS, CDR2 YYNGEE. Here the CDR3 DNA reads TGTGCCAGCAGCGTAGAAGGTACGCAGTATTTT. Its translation: CASSVEGTQYF.

The CDR3 sequence is CASSLGRGQGALETQYF. The CDR3 DNA follows: TGTGCCAGCAGTTTAGGCCGGGGACAGGGGGCTTTAGAGACCCAGTACTTC. The V call is TRBV28, the J call TRBJ2-5; 12 bases fit TRBD1. Germline V gene data show CDR1 as MDHEN and CDR2 as SYDVKM. This CDR3 has 17 amino acids. The J segment lost 4 bases and the V segment lost 2 bases, leaving 8 bases of the junction unmatched.

The gene calls are TRBV5-5 and TRBJ1-5; tentative D call: TRBD1 (5 bases). V gave up 6 bases and J gave up 3 bases, with 19 bases separating them. The length of the CDR3 is 16 residues. Germline CDR1 SGHKS, CDR2 YYEKEE (reference sequence). The CDR3 bases are TGTGCCAGCAACAAAGCCACAGGAGACTCCAATCAGCCCCAGCATTTT. Its translation is CASNKATGDSNQPQHF.

V and J are TRBV7-2 and TRBJ2-1, with TRBD2 identical over 8 bases. This CDR3 spans 17 amino acids. The V gene end was trimmed by 6 bases and the J gene end by 5 bases; junction bases not matched to a gene: 15. Germline V gene data show CDR1 as SGHTA and CDR2 as FQGNSA. CDR3 loop: CASSPTYLAGRHNEQFF. CDR3 coding DNA: TGTGCCAGCAGTCCCACCTACTTAGCGGGAAGGCACAATGAGCAGTTCTTC.

V usage is TRBV6-6 and J usage is TRBJ1-1; D call uncertain. Germline-derived CDR1 and CDR2 are MNHNY and SVGAGI (reference sequence). V lost 6 bases and J 0 bases, leaving 5 bases between the germline ends. This CDR3 comprises 12 residues. CDR3 sequence: CASSYMNTEAFF. The CDR3 DNA is TGTGCCAGCAGCTACATGAACACTGAAGCTTTCTTT.

The chain uses TRBV9 and TRBJ1-1, with TRBD1 as a possible D gene (5 bases). The germline V gene has CDR1 SGDLS and CDR2 YYNGEE. Trimming stripped 4 bases from V and 0 bases from J, with 10 bases between. This CDR3 region has 14 residues. As DNA, the CDR3 is TGTGCCAGCAGCTCCCAGGGACTGAACACTGAAGCTTTCTTT. It translates to CASSSQGLNTEAFF. The full variable domain, with the rest looked up from reference TRBV9 and TRBJ1-1, is DSGVTQTPKHLITATGQRVTLRCSPRSGDLSVYWYQQSLDQGLQFLIQYYNGEERAKGNILERFSAQQFPDLHSELNLSSLELGDSALYFCASSSQGLNTEAFFGQGTRLTVV.

A single count supports this clone. The junction and the germline gene differ at one end; a read error may be behind it. The V and J genes are TRBV29-1 and TRBJ2-1; 10 bases are shared with TRBD1. Germline CDR1 and CDR2: SQVTM and ANQGSEA. The CDR3 is 14 amino acids. CDR3 sequence: CSAESGTGVGEQFF. The CDR3 coding sequence is TGCAGCGCTGAATCCGGGACAGGGGTCGGTGAGCAGTTCTTC.

The rearrangement uses TRBV9 and TRBJ1-1, with 8 bases lining up with TRBD1. The V and J ends lost 7 bases and 8 bases, in that order; junction bases with no gene match: 7. The germline V gene has CDR1 SGDLS and CDR2 YYNGEE. The CDR3 contains 12 residues. CDR3 region: CASQPGDREAFF. The CDR3 coding sequence is TGTGCCAGCCAACCGGGGGACAGGGAAGCTTTCTTT.

This clone is a singleton in its sample. This chain uses TRBV7-3 with TRBJ2-7; no definite D call. Germline lookup yields CDR1 SGHTA and CDR2 FQGTGA. This CDR3 is 13 amino acids long. Trimming pared 5 bases from V and 5 bases from J, leaving 13 bases between. Here the CDR3 DNA reads TGTGCCAGCAGCCTCGGGCCTACGAACGAGCAGTACTTC. Translating it yields CASSLGPTNEQYF.

V is TRBV19 and J is TRBJ1-5; D is possibly TRBD1 (6 bases). The CDR3 has 15 amino acids. CDR1 and CDR2 (germline): LNHDA, SQIVND (reference sequence). Trimming shortened V by 4 bases and J by 2 bases, and 12 bases separated the two germline ends. The chain's CDR3 is CASSRQVMGNQPQHF. As DNA, the CDR3 is TGTGCCAGTAGTAGACAGGTGATGGGCAATCAGCCCCAGCATTTT.

The CDR3 DNA reads TGTGCCAGCAGCCCCACAGGGCCCTATGGCTACACCTTC. Translation gives CASSPTGPYGYTF. This chain connects TRBV27 to TRBJ1-2, with D possibly TRBD1 on 6 matching bases. V gave up 6 bases and J gave up 4 bases, with 12 bases separating them. CDR1 is MNHEY, CDR2 SMNVEV, per germline (reference sequence). The CDR3 covers 13 residues.

This clone was picked up a small number of times. The CDR3 DNA reads as TGCAGCGTTGGTACAGGGAACACCATATATTTT. It is translated as CSVGTGNTIYF. This chain joins TRBV29-1 and TRBJ1-3; a possible D gene is TRBD1 (6 bases). Trimming removed 4 bases from V and 7 bases from J, with 8 bases in between. The germline V gene encodes CDR1 SQVTM and CDR2 ANQGSEA. The CDR3 has 11 residues.

This clone was seen a handful of times. The chain is built from TRBV3-1 (or the pseudogene TRBV3-2) and TRBJ2-7; 8 bases align to TRBD1. After removal of 1 base from V and 5 bases from J, the junction contained 7 bases not matched to a gene. CDR3 length: 15 amino acids. In germline, CDR1 is LGHDT, CDR2 YNNKEL (reference sequence). Written as DNA, the CDR3 is TGTGCCAGCAGCCAAGTGGACAGGGTTTTGAACGAGCAGTACTTC. Its protein is CASSQVDRVLNEQYF.

V usage is TRBV5-1 and J usage is TRBJ2-1; 7 bases fit TRBD1. Trimming took 0 bases from V and 4 from J; bases not matched to a gene: 1. The CDR3 runs to 14 residues. Germline V gene sequence: CDR1 SGHRS, CDR2 YFSETQ. The CDR3 DNA reads TGCGCCAGCAGCTTGGACAGGGGTTACAATGAGCAGTTCTTC. This translates into CASSLDRGYNEQFF. The variable domain in full, completed from reference TRBV5-1 and TRBJ2-1, reads KAGVTQTPRYLIKTRGQQVTLSCSPISGHRSVSWYQQTPGQGLQFLFEYFSETQRNKGNFPGRFSGRQFSNSRSEMNVSTLELGDSALYLCASSLDRGYNEQFFGPGTRLTVL.

This chain connects TRBV7-9 to TRBJ1-1, with a possible D match to TRBD1 (6 bases). The germline gives CDR1 SEHNR, CDR2 FQNEAQ (reference sequence). CDR3 length: 13 residues. Deletions cut 1 base from V and 6 bases from J, with 9 bases between. In DNA form, the CDR3 reads TGTGCCAGCAGCTTAGGGACAGTAGCTGAAGCTTTCTTT. Translated: CASSLGTVAEAFF.

The CDR3 nucleotides read TGTGCCAGCAGCGACCCCCGGCAGGGGGCGAATGAGCAGTTCTTC. This translates into CASSDPRQGANEQFF. The chain is built from TRBV6-5 and TRBJ2-1; 8 bases are a match to TRBD1. The V gene end was trimmed by 6 bases and the J gene end by 7 bases; junction bases not matched to a gene: 11. This CDR3 comprises 15 residues. CDR1 is MNHEY and CDR2 is SVGAGI in the germline V gene.

The J gene is TRBJ1-1, the V gene TRBV5-1, with 8 nucleotides matching TRBD1. V lost 1 base, J lost 5 bases, and 10 bases stayed unmatched. The CDR3 covers 16 residues. The germline CDR1 and CDR2 sequences are SGHRS and YFSETQ. This CDR3 reads CASSLSRTGWGTEAFF. The CDR3, as DNA: TGCGCCAGCAGCTTGTCCCGGACAGGGTGGGGGACTGAAGCTTTCTTT.

The rearrangement links TRBV28 to TRBJ1-6, with TRBD1 matching over 8 bases. After removal of 7 bases from V and 5 bases from J, the junction contained 10 bases not matched to a gene. CDR3 size: 16 residues. Germline V gives CDR1 MDHEN, CDR2 SYDVKM. CDR3 sequence (DNA): TGTGCCAGCACTCAGGGGGCAGCTCCGCATAATTCACCCCTCCACTTT. Translating gives CASTQGAAPHNSPLHF.

This CDR3 is CASSQEGGAGGELFF. DNA of the CDR3: TGTGCCAGCAGCCAAGAAGGCGGGGCGGGCGGGGAGCTGTTTTTT. The chain recombines TRBV3-1 (or the pseudogene TRBV3-2) with TRBJ2-2; D is perhaps TRBD2 (6 bases). V gave up 0 bases and J gave up 7 bases, with 12 bases separating them. The CDR3 covers 15 residues. CDR1 and CDR2 (germline): LGHDT, YNNKEL (reference sequence).

This chain joins TRBV2 and TRBJ2-3; a weak D match, TRBD2 (5 bases). The V gene lost 4 bases and the J gene lost 4 bases, with 18 bases spanning the gap. Germline V gene lookup returns CDR1 SNHLY and CDR2 FYNNEI. This CDR3 spans 16 amino acids. The CDR3 here is CASSASGRGGADTQYF. The CDR3 DNA is TGTGCCAGCAGTGCTTCAGGCCGGGGTGGGGCAGATACGCAGTATTTT.

The rearrangement joins TRBV5-1 to TRBJ2-7; D remains ambiguous. The germline gives CDR1 SGHRS, CDR2 YFSETQ. V was clipped by 4 bases and J by 7 bases, with 27 bases between them. This CDR3 has 17 amino acids. The CDR3 DNA is TGCGCCAGCAGCGACCCTTCAGGCCTCCCCCGGCGGTGGGAGCAGTACTTC. Its protein is CASSDPSGLPRRWEQYF. Full variable domain (missing parts from reference TRBV5-1 and TRBJ2-7): KAGVTQTPRYLIKTRGQQVTLSCSPISGHRSVSWYQQTPGQGLQFLFEYFSETQRNKGNFPGRFSGRQFSNSRSEMNVSTLELGDSALYLCASSDPSGLPRRWEQYFGPGTRLTVT.